This T cell receptor beta chain was obtained from a study of PD-1 blockade in classical Hodgkin lymphoma. Turning to the study itself: Patients were infused with nivolumab 3 mg/kg every 2 weeks.

CDR3 length: 14 residues. V dropped 6 bases and J dropped 2 bases, with 13 bases sitting between them. The germline gives CDR1 SNHLY, CDR2 FYNNEI. This clone has just a few counts. Antigen unknown. Each patient's relapse followed autologous stem cell transplantation, and brentuximab vedotin exposure varied. General study results and limits: Exclusion removed patients who began nivolumab under 1 year after ASCT. Baseline diversity in complete responders resembled that of newly diagnosed patients. Significant TCR diversity gains by C4D1 occurred in CD4+ but not CD8+ cells.

Assay: immunoSEQ multiplex PCR; the TCRdb copy retains only in-frame clones and omits some. This sample carries roughly 34,000 clones, approximately 82% of them seen once, and the ten largest clones take less than 20%. This material consisted of peripheral blood mononuclear cells (PBMCs), taken before the second cycle of nivolumab. This receptor was identified in a human donor with classical Hodgkin lymphoma. V is TRBV2 and J is TRBJ2-5; TRBD1 might be the D (6 bases). CDR3 residues: CASSPDRQQETQYF. CDR3 DNA sequence: TGTGCCAGCAGCCCGGACAGACAGCAAGAGACCCAGTACTTC.